This entry lists 17 T cell receptor beta chains sequenced from one sample in a study of blood T cell repertoires in COVID-19. TCRdb keeps only in-frame clones here, not all; method: immunoSEQ multiplex PCR. The table includes 250,000 to 300,000 clones, more than 85% detected once. The sequencing sample was made of peripheral blood. These receptor sequences come from a woman aged 55-70 years with COVID-19, enrolled during active disease.

The CDR3: CASTLRTSTGELFF. In DNA form, the CDR3 reads TGTGCCAGCACCCTAAGGACTAGCACCGGGGAGCTGTTTTTT. The chain couples TRBV2 to TRBJ2-2, with TRBD2 matching over 7 bases. Unmatched junction bases numbered 6, after V lost 7 bases and J lost 4 bases. The CDR3 loop spans 14 amino acids. CDR1 and CDR2 from the germline V gene are SNHLY and FYNNEI.

The chain uses TRBV7-3 and TRBJ2-3, with D possibly being TRBD2 (6 bases). The germline CDR1 and CDR2 sequences are SGHTA and FQGTGA. Trimming took off 8 bases at V and 8 bases at J, with 20 bases between the two ends. CDR3 length: 14 amino acids. The CDR3 DNA sequence: TGTGCCAGCCGCCGGGACGGCGCCGGGGGTACGCAGTATTTT. This translates into CASRRDGAGGTQYF.

The genes are TRBV28 and TRBJ2-3, with 7 positions matching TRBD2. The CDR3 has 15 residues. J gave up 3 bases and V 5 bases, and 8 bases lay outside the gene matches. CDR1 MDHEN and CDR2 SYDVKM come from the germline V gene. CDR3 region: CASSGHGTTTDTQYF. CDR3 coding DNA: TGTGCCAGCAGTGGGCACGGGACTACGACAGATACGCAGTATTTT.

The rearrangement uses TRBV29-1 and TRBJ1-1; 7 bases agree with TRBD1. V gave up 4 bases and J gave up 5 bases; unmatched junction bases: 13. CDR1 is SQVTM and CDR2 is ANQGSEA in the germline V gene. The length of the CDR3 is 15 residues. In DNA, the CDR3 is TGCAGCGTTGTAACCGGACAGGTTCTCTTTACTGAAGCTTTCTTT. This encodes CSVVTGQVLFTEAFF.

The CDR3 sequence: CASSSTGTGTYEQYF. The CDR3 DNA sequence: TGTGCCAGCAGCAGCACCGGGACAGGAACCTACGAGCAGTACTTC. The chain joins TRBV5-6 to TRBJ2-7; 8 bases match TRBD1. The germline CDR1 and CDR2 sequences are SGHDT and YYEEEE. The CDR3 has 15 amino acids. The V segment lost 4 bases and the J segment 2 bases; nucleotides outside the gene matches: 8.

This chain uses TRBV5-4 with TRBJ2-4; TRBD2 matches 8 bases. The CDR3 loop spans 12 amino acids. The germline V gene has CDR1 SGHNT and CDR2 YYREEE (reference sequence). The V gene end was trimmed by 1 base and the J gene end by 15 bases; junction bases not matched to a gene: 6. The CDR3 protein is CASSLRGTRLYF. CDR3 sequence (DNA): TGTGCCAGCAGCTTGCGTGGGACTAGGTTGTACTTC.

The V gene is TRBV4-1, the J gene TRBJ2-5, with a possible D match to TRBD1 (6 bases). The CDR3 is 17 amino acids. Germline CDR1 is MGHRA and CDR2 is YSYEKL. Trimming stripped 1 base from V and 2 bases from J, with 17 bases between. The CDR3 here is CASSQGVPGATQETQYF. DNA for the CDR3: TGCGCCAGCAGCCAAGGGGTCCCAGGGGCCACTCAAGAGACCCAGTACTTC.

The rearrangement uses TRBV6-5 and TRBJ1-5, with 8 bases aligning to TRBD1. The CDR3 is 15 amino acids. Germline V CDR1 and CDR2: MNHEY, SVGAGI. V dropped 6 bases and J dropped 3; count of bases not matched to a gene: 7. The CDR3 loop reads CASRPGQGNNQPQHF. As DNA, the CDR3 is TGTGCCAGCAGACCTGGACAGGGTAACAATCAGCCCCAGCATTTT.

The gene calls are TRBV6-1 and TRBJ2-3; D not certain. In germline, CDR1 is MNHNS, CDR2 SASEGT. Trimming took off 3 bases at V and 8 bases at J, with 27 bases between the two ends. The CDR3 loop spans 18 amino acids. DNA of the CDR3: TGTGCCAGCAGTGACCATGATCTCTTAATCGTAACACAGATTACGCAGTATTTT. This gives the protein CASSDHDLLIVTQITQYF.

The CDR3 is CASSIVGRGLTEAFF. CDR3 in DNA: TGTGCCAGTAGTATAGTGGGTAGGGGGCTCACTGAAGCTTTCTTT. The chain couples TRBV19 to TRBJ1-1, with 7 positions matching TRBD1. After removal of 1 base from V and 4 bases from J, the junction contained 6 bases not matched to a gene. Germline V gene sequence: CDR1 LNHDA, CDR2 SQIVND (reference sequence). This CDR3 spans 15 amino acids.

This chain joins TRBV30 and TRBJ1-6; the match to TRBD1 covers 7 bases. Germline CDR1 and CDR2: GTSNPN and SVGIG (reference sequence). The CDR3 sequence is 13 residues long. J lost 6 bases, V lost 8 bases, and 7 bases had no gene match. This chain's CDR3 is CAGRDSSNSPLHF. CDR3 nucleotide sequence: TGTGCCGGACGGGACAGTTCTAATTCACCCCTCCACTTT.

V gene TRBV29-1 combines with J gene TRBJ1-6, with TRBD1 matching over 10 bases. Germline CDR1 is SQVTM and CDR2 is ANQGSEA. CDR3 length: 13 amino acids. With 7 bases clipped from V and 8 bases from J, the junction kept 5 bases outside the gene matches. The CDR3 region is CSASGTGDSPLHF. CDR3 coding DNA: TGCAGCGCCTCCGGGACAGGGGATTCACCCCTCCACTTT.

This clone was seen only a few times. The chain is built from TRBV27 and TRBJ1-4; D is unresolved. Between the trimmed V and J ends, which lost 0 bases and 6 bases, there was a span of 11 bases. This CDR3 is 15 amino acids long. Germline values: CDR1 MNHEY, CDR2 SMNVEV (reference sequence). The CDR3 here is CASSLSRRYDEKLFF. CDR3 coding DNA: TGTGCCAGCAGTTTATCGCGGAGATACGATGAAAAACTGTTTTTT.

This clone was observed a single time. CDR3: CASSLAGGNTEAFF. DNA of the CDR3: TGTGCCAGCAGCTTGGCCGGGGGTAACACTGAAGCTTTCTTT. V and J are TRBV5-6 and TRBJ1-1, with D possibly being TRBD1 (5 bases). CDR3 length: 14 residues. Trimming pared 0 bases from V and 2 bases from J, leaving 8 bases between. Per the germline V gene, CDR1 is SGHDT and CDR2 is YYEEEE.

The chain carries TRBV7-9 and TRBJ2-7, with 9 bases that match TRBD2. Germline CDR1 SEHNR, CDR2 FQNEAQ (reference sequence). The CDR3 length is 15 residues. With 6 bases clipped from V and 2 bases from J, the junction kept 8 bases outside the gene matches. DNA of the CDR3: TGTGCCAGCAGACCTCTAGCGGGACTAACCTACGAGCAGTACTTC. Amino acid sequence: CASRPLAGLTYEQYF.

This clone was counted a few times. The rearrangement uses TRBV3-1 (or the pseudogene TRBV3-2) and TRBJ2-1; 9 nucleotides match TRBD1. The V gene end was trimmed by 1 base and the J gene end by 9 bases; junction bases not matched to a gene: 7. CDR1 is LGHDT and CDR2 is YNNKEL in the germline V gene (reference sequence). The CDR3 has 15 amino acids. This CDR3 is CASSQGRTGAGEQFF. CDR3 coding DNA: TGTGCCAGCAGCCAAGGTCGGACAGGGGCGGGTGAGCAGTTCTTC.

The rearrangement links TRBV24-1 to TRBJ2-5; maybe TRBD1 (6 bases). The CDR3 runs 14 residues. Trimming left V 3 bases short and J 3 bases short, with 10 bases between. From germline, CDR1 is KGHDR and CDR2 SFDVKD. The CDR3 DNA reads TGTGCCACCAGTGATCCCCAGGGGAAAGAGACCCAGTACTTC. Its translation is CATSDPQGKETQYF.